The 17 T cell receptor beta chains below were found in one sample sequenced in a study of blood T cell repertoires in COVID-19 (dated by TCRdb to about 2020). Library preparation used the immunoSEQ multiplex PCR assay. The table comes from immuneACCESS by way of TCRdb, which keeps in-frame sequences with V and J called. Part of the clones is missing from these tables; in studies checked, under half for an unresolved V gene and the rest for unknown reasons. This sample holds about 32,000 clones; around 90% were observed only once. Around 1% of the sample rests with the top ten. Material: peripheral blood. The source of these receptors is a man in his 70s with active or convalescent COVID-19.

The chain employs TRBV9 and TRBJ1-1; D gene ambiguous. V lost 4 bases, J lost 6 bases, and 16 bases lay in between. CDR3 length: 14 amino acids. Germline V gene sequence: CDR1 SGDLS, CDR2 YYNGEE. The CDR3 sequence: CASSRIHGVAEAFF. In DNA form, the CDR3 reads TGTGCCAGCAGCCGAATCCATGGAGTAGCTGAAGCTTTCTTT. Variable domain in full (rest from reference TRBV9 and TRBJ1-1): DSGVTQTPKHLITATGQRVTLRCSPRSGDLSVYWYQQSLDQGLQFLIQYYNGEERAKGNILERFSAQQFPDLHSELNLSSLELGDSALYFCASSRIHGVAEAFFGQGTRLTVV.

The J gene is TRBJ1-6, the V gene TRBV5-4; possible D gene TRBD1, 6 bases. The CDR3 has 16 residues. Germline CDR1 reads SGHNT; CDR2 reads YYREEE (reference sequence). V lost 4 bases, J lost 5 bases, and 16 bases lay in between. Here the CDR3 reads CASSPIAGANNSPLHF. CDR3 nucleotide sequence: TGTGCCAGCAGCCCTATCGCAGGGGCCAATAATTCACCCCTCCACTTT.

V usage is TRBV19 and J usage is TRBJ2-2; a weak D match, TRBD2 (5 bases). Trimming took 8 bases from V and 7 from J, leaving 17 bases between them. Germline values: CDR1 LNHDA, CDR2 SQIVND (reference sequence). The CDR3 sequence is 14 residues long. The CDR3 DNA reads as TGTGCCAGTTCCCTATTACTAGTTAACGGGGAGCTGTTTTTT. It yields the protein CASSLLLVNGELFF.

The chain employs TRBV10-2 and TRBJ1-5, with TRBD1 as a possible D gene (5 bases). The CDR3 length is 13 residues. The germline V and J ends were trimmed by 3 bases and 6 bases, with 9 bases remaining between them. Germline V gives CDR1 WSHSY, CDR2 SAAADI. CDR3 bases: TGCGCCAGCAGTGACGGGGGACTTCAGCCCCAGCATTTT. Residues: CASSDGGLQPQHF.

This chain connects TRBV25-1 to TRBJ2-1, with 11 bases lining up with TRBD1. CDR3 length: 16 amino acids. From germline, CDR1 is MGHDK and CDR2 SYGVNS. V shed 7 bases and J 7 bases; nucleotides not matched to a gene: 12. The CDR3 DNA follows: TGTGCCAGCACCGGAAGGGACAGGGGGAGGAAGAATGAGCAGTTCTTC. Protein sequence: CASTGRDRGRKNEQFF.

The rearrangement links TRBV5-1 to TRBJ2-1; possible D gene TRBD1, 6 bases. With 5 bases removed from V and 6 bases from J, the gap between germline ends came to 12 bases. Germline CDR1 SGHRS, CDR2 YFSETQ. The CDR3 contains 13 residues. The CDR3 DNA reads TGCGCCAGCAGGAGGGAACAGGGCAATGAGCAGTTCTTC. Translating gives CASRREQGNEQFF.

For this clone: Within the sample, other DNA sequences also encode this same CDR3. V is TRBV28 and J is TRBJ1-2; unclear D gene. The CDR3 consists of 12 residues. Germline V gene sequence: CDR1 MDHEN, CDR2 SYDVKM. Trimming removed 1 base at V and 3 bases at J, with 3 bases between. This CDR3 is CASSLSDYGYTF. The CDR3 DNA reads as TGTGCCAGCAGTTTATCAGACTATGGCTACACCTTC.

This clone was counted once. The CDR3 coding sequence is TGCACCAGCAGCCAACTTACAGGGTCTTATGACCAGCCCCAGCATTTT. Its translation is CTSSQLTGSYDQPQHF. The gene calls are TRBV1 and TRBJ1-5; the D segment call TRBD1 is taken from the table without a DNA check. TRBV1 is termed a pseudogene. This CDR3 comprises 16 residues.

The rearrangement uses TRBV5-1 and TRBJ2-7; D unclear. CDR3 length equals 13 residues. V dropped 0 bases and J dropped 7 bases, with 11 bases sitting between them. Germline values: CDR1 SGHRS, CDR2 YFSETQ. CDR3 region: CASSLGFMREQYF. CDR3 sequence (DNA): TGCGCCAGCAGCTTGGGTTTTATGAGGGAGCAGTACTTC.

The chain combines TRBV6-6 with TRBJ2-2; weak D call: TRBD1 (6 bases). V lost 10 bases to trimming and J lost 2 bases, with 20 bases between them. CDR3 length: 16 residues. Germline V gene lookup returns CDR1 MNHNY and CDR2 SVGAGI (reference sequence). In nucleotides, the CDR3 is TGTGCCACCTCATACCCGGGACATACCAACACCGGGGAGCTGTTTTTT. It specifies CATSYPGHTNTGELFF.

The chain recombines TRBV7-9 with TRBJ1-2, with a possible D match to TRBD1 (5 bases). The CDR3 length is 15 residues. Per germline, CDR1 SEHNR and CDR2 FQNEAQ (reference sequence). With 4 bases removed from V and 10 bases from J, the gap between germline ends came to 22 bases. The CDR3 sequence: CASSSDGYPGEDYTF. CDR3 nucleotides: TGTGCCAGCAGCTCCGACGGGTATCCGGGGGAGGACTACACCTTC.

In its sample, this clone was seen once. V and J are TRBV5-1 and TRBJ2-7; D unclear. This CDR3 has 14 amino acids. Germline CDR1 and CDR2: SGHRS and YFSETQ. The germline V and J ends were trimmed by 4 bases and 3 bases, with 14 bases remaining between them. CDR3 protein: CASSPASLSYEQYF. As DNA, the CDR3 is TGCGCCAGCAGCCCCGCCTCCCTGAGCTACGAGCAGTACTTC.

The J gene is TRBJ1-2, the V gene TRBV28; perhaps TRBD1 as D (5 bases). V lost 9 bases, J lost 4 bases, and 18 bases lay in between. The CDR3 sequence is 14 residues long. Germline lookup yields CDR1 MDHEN and CDR2 SYDVKM. The CDR3 reads CASGAMGGVYGYTF. The CDR3 DNA sequence: TGTGCCAGTGGTGCAATGGGAGGGGTCTATGGCTACACCTTC.

The gene calls are TRBV2 and TRBJ2-7; TRBD1 aligns across 10 bases. V lost 4 bases to trimming and J lost 6 bases; unmatched junction nucleotides: 6. Germline-derived CDR1 and CDR2 are SNHLY and FYNNEI. This CDR3 spans 14 amino acids. The CDR3 region has the DNA TGTGCCAGCAGTGCCGGGACAGGGGACTCCGAGCAGTACTTC. It encodes CASSAGTGDSEQYF.

This clone was detected once. The rearrangement uses TRBV7-9 and TRBJ2-1; 13 bases agree with TRBD2. This CDR3 comprises 16 residues. Germline V lookup: CDR1 SEHNR, CDR2 FQNEAQ (reference sequence). The trim removed 8 bases at V and 4 bases at J, leaving 8 bases unmatched. The CDR3 sequence: CASEDGTSGVYNEQFF. As DNA, the CDR3 is TGTGCCAGCGAAGACGGGACTAGCGGGGTATACAATGAGCAGTTCTTC.

V is TRBV19 and J is TRBJ1-2; 7 bases are a match to TRBD1. CDR1 is LNHDA and CDR2 is SQIVND in the germline V gene (reference sequence). V trimming: 3 bases; J trimming: 3 bases; junction bases outside the gene matches: 4. This CDR3 comprises 14 residues. The CDR3 here is CASSIAGGYYGYTF. CDR3 sequence (DNA): TGTGCCAGTAGTATCGCAGGGGGTTACTATGGCTACACCTTC.

The chain links TRBV28 to TRBJ1-1; D possibly corresponds to TRBD1 (6 bases). This CDR3 has 13 residues. V was pared by 6 bases and J by 5 bases, with 13 bases between. CDR1 is MDHEN and CDR2 is SYDVKM in the germline V gene. CDR3 sequence: CASSLNRVTEAFF. Written as DNA, the CDR3 is TGTGCCAGCAGCCTCAACAGGGTAACTGAAGCTTTCTTT.